What follows are 2 T cell receptor beta chains derived from one specimen sequenced in a study of cytomegalovirus exposure and HLA in healthy donors. With 60 Vbeta and 13 Jbeta primers, the PCR was carried out. Using immunoSEQ multiplex PCR, the repertoire was profiled, and TCRdb retains in-frame clones only, with some absent. The sample lists under 200,000 clones, roughly 80% occurring once. The sequencing input was PBMCs. These receptor sequences come from a middle-aged man in good health and CMV-seronegative.

The V gene is TRBV28, the J gene TRBJ2-3; a weak D match, TRBD2 (6 bases). CDR3 length equals 13 residues. Germline-derived CDR1 and CDR2 are MDHEN and SYDVKM. The V end was cut by 1 base, the J end by 8 bases, with 10 bases between. For the CDR3, the DNA is TGTGCCAGCAGTTTATCCCGGGGAGGTACGCAGTATTTT. Translation: CASSLSRGGTQYF.

CDR3 amino acids: CASSYYNEQFF. DNA of the CDR3: TGTGCCAGCAGTTATTACAATGAGCAGTTCTTC. This chain links TRBV2 with TRBJ2-1; D ambiguous. This CDR3 has 11 amino acids. Germline lookup yields CDR1 SNHLY and CDR2 FYNNEI. V was shortened by 5 bases and J by 4 bases, with 3 bases between the two germline ends.